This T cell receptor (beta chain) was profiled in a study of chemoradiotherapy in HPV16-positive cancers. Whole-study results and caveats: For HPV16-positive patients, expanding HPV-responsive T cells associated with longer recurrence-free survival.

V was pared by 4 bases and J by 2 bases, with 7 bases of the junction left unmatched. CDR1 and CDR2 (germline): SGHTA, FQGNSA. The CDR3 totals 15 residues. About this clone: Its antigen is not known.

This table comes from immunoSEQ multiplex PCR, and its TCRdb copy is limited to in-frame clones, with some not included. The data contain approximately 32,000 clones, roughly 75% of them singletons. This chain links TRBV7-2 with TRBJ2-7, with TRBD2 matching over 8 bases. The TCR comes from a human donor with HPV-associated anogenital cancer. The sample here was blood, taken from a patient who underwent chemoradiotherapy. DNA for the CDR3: TGTGCCAGCAGCTCAACGGGACTAGGGACCTACGAGCAGTACTTC. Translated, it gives CASSSTGLGTYEQYF.